The present T cell receptor beta chain was sequenced within a study of blood T cell repertoires in COVID-19. TCRdb's table, derived via immunoSEQ multiplex PCR, lists solely in-frame clones and lacks some. Of 150,000 to 200,000 clones listed, around four fifths are singletons. Trimming stripped 0 bases from V and 5 bases from J, with 11 bases between. The CDR3 consists of 15 residues. Germline values: CDR1 SEHNR, CDR2 FQNEAQ (reference sequence). The V and J genes are TRBV7-9 and TRBJ2-1, with D possibly matching TRBD2 (6 bases). The sequenced sample was PBMCs or T cells enriched from blood (not recorded which). The origin of this receptor is a woman between 50 and 59 years old who had recovered from COVID-19. The CDR3 sequence: CASSLALASNNEQFF. The CDR3 bases are TGTGCCAGCAGCTTAGCCCTAGCGTCTAACAATGAGCAGTTCTTC.